This paragraph reports one T cell receptor (beta chain). The data were obtained in a study of blood T cell repertoires in COVID-19. Study background: Italy, Spain and the United States were the sources of the convalescent and acute COVID-19 samples.

Produced via immunoSEQ multiplex PCR; TCRdb's table is partial and in-frame only. Of some 460,000 clones in the sample, nearly 90% were seen once. Source material: PBMCs or T cells enriched from blood (not recorded which). This clonotype originated in a woman younger than 30 with acute COVID-19.

CDR3 sequence reads: CASSSTGVGANVLTF. CDR3 nucleotides: TGTGCCAGCAGTTCAACAGGGGTCGGGGCCAACGTCCTGACTTTC. The chain recombines TRBV6-5 with TRBJ2-6; 7 bases map to TRBD1. The CDR3 length is 15 residues. CDR1 MNHEY and CDR2 SVGAGI come from the germline V gene. V lost 4 bases to trimming and J lost 4 bases; unmatched junction nucleotides: 4.